The source of this T cell receptor beta chain is a study of cytomegalovirus exposure and HLA in healthy donors. Vbeta (60) and Jbeta (13) primers were used in the PCR. Produced via immunoSEQ multiplex PCR; TCRdb's table is partial and in-frame only. The sample lists fewer than 200,000 clones, 75% to 85% occurring once. The CDR3 length is 13 residues. Per germline, CDR1 LNHDA and CDR2 SQIVND (reference sequence). V shed 6 bases and J shed 5 bases, with 12 bases lying between them. This receptor was identified in a woman aged 25 to 39 in good health and CMV-seronegative. The material sequenced was PBMCs. This sequence joins TRBV19 and TRBJ2-3; a possible D gene is TRBD2 (6 bases). The DNA of the CDR3 is TGTGCCAGTAGGAAATGGGGGGAAGATACGCAGTATTTT. It yields the protein CASRKWGEDTQYF.